The sequence of this TCR beta chain was determined in a study of OX40 agonist ivuxolimab in advanced cancers. For context, the study as a whole: Ivuxolimab was a fully human IgG2 agonistic monoclonal antibody targeting the costimulatory receptor OX40 (CD134). Intravenous ivuxolimab was administered to patients every 2 weeks at six dose levels: 0.01, 0.1, 0.3, 1.5, 3 and 10 mg/kg. Of the roughly 54 patients in dose escalation, 19 had hepatocellular carcinoma, around 15 had melanoma, 9 had renal cell carcinoma and 9 had head and neck cancer. The dose-escalation cohort was about 87% male with a mean age of approximately 59 years, ranging from 23 to 79. Prior anti-PD-1, anti-PD-L1 or anti-CTLA-4 therapy was permitted, and 35% to 40% of dose-escalation patients had received checkpoint inhibitors. Three dose-escalation patients achieved partial responses, one with hepatocellular carcinoma and two with cutaneous melanoma. Peripheral TCRbeta sequencing aimed to test whether ivuxolimab altered TCR sequence diversity and caused clonal T-cell expansion. The paper describes the monotherapy dose-escalation part (N ≈ 51 patients) of the phase I trial of ivuxolimab.

For this clone: Its binding antigen is unknown. Base-call qualities are not available, and no considerably larger clone is one nucleotide away.

The trial excluded patients who had a history of autoimmune disease or were on systemic immunosuppression. Peripheral blood for TCR sequencing was collected from all dose cohorts at baseline, on cycle 4 day 1, and on cycle 7 day 1. Samples were obtained from an open-label, multicenter, first-in-human phase I dose-escalation trial of ivuxolimab. Adults with locally advanced or metastatic melanoma, renal cell carcinoma, hepatocellular carcinoma or head and neck squamous cell carcinoma were enrolled in the trial. Before TCR sequencing, CD4+ and CD8+ T cells were separately sorted from peripheral blood. Trimming removed 5 bases from V and 8 bases from J; the gene matches leave 6 bases unexplained. From cysteine to phenylalanine, the CDR3 is 13 amino acids long. The only DNA kept is the CDR3, 39 bases in frame from the first base. Based on the germline V gene (reference sequence), the CDR1 and CDR2 sequences are LNHDA and SQIVND.

Broader findings and caveats from the paper: At doses from 0.1 to 3.0 mg/kg, clonal expansion was seen in both CD4+ and CD8+ blood T cells between baseline and week 6. In partial responders in the 0.1-3.0 mg/kg groups, normalized peripheral clonal expansion was found to be among the lowest, especially among CD8+ T cells. Antigen specificity was not determined for the clonally expanded peripheral T cells. On average, CD8+ T cells showed more expanded clones than CD4+ T cells after ivuxolimab. Low levels of normalized T-cell clonal expansion were also shown by some nonresponding patients.

Genomic DNA was extracted from sorted cells for sequencing of the TCRbeta CDR3 region. TCRbeta CDR3 regions were sequenced using the immunoSEQ Assay. Drawn from immuneACCESS, this table holds only the in-frame rearrangements with V and J called that TCRdb kept. Clones are partly lost; checked studies trace under half to an unresolved V gene and leave the rest unexplained. The sample data list over 75,000 clones, and more than 85% of these were observed just once. The ten largest clones add up to 1% to 1.3% of the sample. The receptor's source is an adult with an advanced solid tumor such as melanoma, head and neck, liver or kidney cancer. The sequencing used CD4+ or CD8+ T cells sorted from blood, collected in a trial of the OX40 agonist ivuxolimab. The sequence is built from TRBV19 and TRBJ1-2; 9 middle bases align to TRBD1. The CDR3 region: CASSEQGALGYTF. The sequenced DNA: TGTGCCAGTAGTGAACAGGGGGCGCTGGGCTACACCTTC.